This record looks at one T cell receptor (beta chain) sequence and its context. What it recognizes is unknown. Libraries were prepared by immunoSEQ multiplex PCR; TCRdb keeps only in-frame clonotypes and omits some of them. The sample has tens of thousands of clones; around 90% are singletons. Germline CDR1 is SGHRS and CDR2 is YFSETQ. V lost 0 bases and J 0 bases, leaving 10 bases between the germline ends. The CDR3 loop spans 16 amino acids. This sample is drawn from a study of cytomegalovirus exposure and HLA in healthy donors. Findings and caveats of the study: Reports described diagnosis of cytomegalovirus status by the classifier as highly specific and sensitive. Cytomegalovirus-associated TCR beta chains were listed, numbering 150 to 200.

The chain links TRBV5-1 to TRBJ2-1; tentatively, D is TRBD2 (5 bases). The TCR sequence derives from a woman aged 25-40 years in good health and CMV-seronegative. What was sequenced was PBMCs. CDR3 sequence reads: CASSLVASSSYNEQFF. The CDR3 DNA reads TGCGCCAGCAGCTTGGTAGCTAGCAGCTCCTACAATGAGCAGTTCTTC.